This T cell receptor beta chain was documented in a study of blood T cell repertoires in COVID-19. For the study at large: The analysed material was cDNA or gDNA that came from T cells, B-cell-depleted T cells, or PBMCs.

From germline, CDR1 is GTSNPN and CDR2 SVGIG (reference sequence). Deletions cut 4 bases from V and 0 bases from J, with 13 bases between. The CDR3 is made up of 15 amino acids. Study processing details: Reference gene primer amplification gave nucleated cell count estimates. Libraries were prepared by immunoSEQ multiplex PCR; TCRdb keeps only in-frame clonotypes and omits some of them. That table supplies the V and J calls and clone size; D and trimming were determined from the DNA. The data hold 97,000 or so clones, with 79% observed a single time. This TCR came from a woman aged 80 or older with active or convalescent COVID-19. The chain joins TRBV30 to TRBJ2-1; tentative D call: TRBD1 (6 bases). The specimen sequenced was peripheral blood. The CDR3 spells CAWKRGTSSYNEQFF. CDR3 sequence (DNA): TGTGCCTGGAAAAGGGGGACGAGCTCCTACAATGAGCAGTTCTTC.